These 17 T cell receptor beta chains came from one sample sequenced in a study of blood T cell repertoires in COVID-19. Sequencing used immunoSEQ multiplex PCR; TCRdb keeps in-frame clones, though not all of them. The sample consists of more than 250,000 clones, approximately 92% of them appearing once. Sequenced material: PBMCs or T cells enriched from blood (not recorded which). The receptor source for this set is a woman in her 30s who had recovered from COVID-19.

The chain links TRBV6-1 to TRBJ1-2; possible D gene TRBD1, 6 bases. The germline V gene encodes CDR1 MNHNS and CDR2 SASEGT. Deletions cut 0 bases from V and 2 bases from J, with 10 bases between. The CDR3 is made up of 15 amino acids. This chain's CDR3 is CASSEAGGTNYGYTF. In DNA, the CDR3 is TGTGCCAGCAGTGAAGCGGGGGGGACAAACTATGGCTACACCTTC.

This chain uses TRBV4-3 with TRBJ1-5; no clear D gene. Trimming removed 0 bases at V and 7 bases at J, with 10 bases between. The CDR3 spans 14 residues. Germline CDR1 reads LGHNA; CDR2 reads YSLEER. Written as DNA, the CDR3 is TGCGCCAGCAGCCAAGATCTAGGATGGCAGCCCCAGCATTTT. This gives the protein CASSQDLGWQPQHF.

The chain has TRBV10-3 and TRBJ1-2; D perhaps matches TRBD1 (6 bases). CDR1 is ENHRY, CDR2 SYGVKD, per germline. The CDR3 sequence is 11 residues long. The V end lost 5 bases, the J end lost 10 bases, and 11 bases lay between the germline ends. This chain's CDR3 is CAISKDSSYTF. CDR3 DNA: TGTGCCATCAGTAAGGACAGCTCCTACACCTTC.

The chain joins TRBV7-8 to TRBJ1-5, with 7 bases lining up with TRBD1. CDR1 and CDR2 (germline): SGHVS, FQNEAQ. The CDR3 loop spans 16 amino acids. The V and J ends lost 2 bases and 6 bases, in that order; junction bases with no gene match: 10. The CDR3 is CASSLNRDSRSQPQHF. The CDR3 DNA sequence: TGTGCCAGCAGCTTAAACCGGGACAGTAGGTCTCAGCCCCAGCATTTT.

This clone was seen more than once but under ten times. The chain uses TRBV3-1 (or the pseudogene TRBV3-2) and TRBJ2-1; D not resolved. The V end lost 9 bases, the J end lost 0 bases, and 15 bases lay between the germline ends. The V gene's germline CDR1 is LGHDT and CDR2 YNNKEL (reference sequence). This CDR3 is 15 amino acids long. The CDR3 bases are TGTGCCAGTGGAATGCCATGGAGCTCCTACAATGAGCAGTTCTTC. This codes for CASGMPWSSYNEQFF.

Details on this clone: The germline gene is not matched at one end of the junction; a read error may be the cause. The V call is TRBV29-1, the J call TRBJ2-7; 10 nucleotides align to TRBD1. The germline V gene encodes CDR1 SQVTM and CDR2 ANQGSEA. CDR3 size: 16 residues. CDR3 sequence (DNA): TGCAGCGTATCCGAGTCCCGGGACAGGGGAGCGGCTCCAGTTCACTTC. As protein: CSVSESRDRGAAPVHF.

V is TRBV5-5 and J is TRBJ1-1; maybe TRBD1 (5 bases). Germline CDR1 is SGHKS and CDR2 is YYEKEE (reference sequence). CDR3 length: 16 residues. The V end was cut by 4 bases, the J end by 3 bases, with 19 bases between. CDR3 sequence (DNA): TGTGCCAGCAGCATCGTGGGGCCCCCTGTTTACACTGAAGCTTTCTTT. Its protein product is CASSIVGPPVYTEAFF.

This clone has just one count. The CDR3 here is CASSYTGGIAGNTIYF. The CDR3 DNA sequence: TGTGCCAGCAGCTACACAGGCGGGATTGCTGGAAACACCATATATTTT. The rearrangement joins TRBV6-5 to TRBJ1-3; the D gene is possibly TRBD1 (5 bases). This CDR3 is 16 amino acids long. Trimming left V 6 bases short and J 2 bases short, with 17 bases between. Germline-derived CDR1 and CDR2 are MNHEY and SVGAGI.

The rearrangement uses TRBV11-3 and TRBJ1-6; 9 bases line up with TRBD1. Trimming at V came to 7 bases and at J to 8 bases, leaving 3 bases not matched to a gene. CDR1 and CDR2 from the germline V gene are SGHNT and YENEEA. This CDR3 has 13 residues. In nucleotides, the CDR3 is TGTGCCAGCAAGGGACAGGGACATTCACCCCTCCACTTT. It specifies CASKGQGHSPLHF.

The gene calls are TRBV9 and TRBJ2-2; 8 bases are shared with TRBD1. The CDR3 consists of 16 residues. Germline V lookup: CDR1 SGDLS, CDR2 YYNGEE. With 1 base clipped from V and 7 bases from J, the junction kept 9 bases outside the gene matches. CDR3 in amino acids: CASSVSRTGLGGELFF. Written as DNA, the CDR3 is TGTGCCAGCAGCGTATCCCGGACAGGGTTGGGCGGGGAGCTGTTTTTT. Using reference TRBV9 and TRBJ2-2 for the parts outside the CDR3, the full variable domain is DSGVTQTPKHLITATGQRVTLRCSPRSGDLSVYWYQQSLDQGLQFLIQYYNGEERAKGNILERFSAQQFPDLHSELNLSSLELGDSALYFCASSVSRTGLGGELFFGEGSRLTVL.

The chain is built from TRBV2 and TRBJ2-1; maybe TRBD2 (6 bases). This CDR3 contains 12 residues. Germline V gene sequence: CDR1 SNHLY, CDR2 FYNNEI. V shed 7 bases and J shed 4 bases, with 8 bases lying between them. In nucleotides, the CDR3 is TGTGCCAGCAAGGACTATTACAATGAGCAGTTCTTC. Translation: CASKDYYNEQFF.

The rearrangement joins TRBV7-8 to TRBJ2-5; 9 bases align to TRBD2. Germline trimming cut 6 bases from V and 7 bases from J; bases unmatched to any gene: 12. The CDR3 is 15 amino acids. The V gene's germline CDR1 is SGHVS and CDR2 FQNEAQ. The CDR3 loop reads CASSRTSGFERTQYF. CDR3 nucleotide sequence: TGTGCCAGCAGTCGAACTAGCGGGTTTGAAAGGACCCAGTACTTC.

The J gene is TRBJ1-5, the V gene TRBV16, with D unresolved. The CDR3 totals 13 residues. The V end lost 0 bases, the J end lost 7 bases, and 7 bases lay between the germline ends. Germline lookup yields CDR1 KGHSY and CDR2 FQNENV. In DNA form, the CDR3 reads TGTGCCAGCAGCCAATCGGCCTCACAGCCCCAGCATTTT. It is translated as CASSQSASQPQHF. The variable domain in full, completed from reference TRBV16 and TRBJ1-5, reads GEEVAQTPKHLVRGEGQKAKLYCAPIKGHSYVFWYQQVLKNEFKFLISFQNENVFDETGMPKERFSAKCLPNSPCSLEIQATKLEDSAVYFCASSQSASQPQHFGDGTRLSIL.

The table lists this clone with a count of one. The chain recombines TRBV28 with TRBJ2-6, with TRBD1 matching over 9 bases. This CDR3 spans 17 amino acids. Germline-derived CDR1 and CDR2 are MDHEN and SYDVKM. Germline trimming cut 7 bases from V and 0 bases from J; bases unmatched to any gene: 7. CDR3 DNA: TGTGCCAGCAAAGCCGGGACAGGGAACTCTGGGGCCAACGTCCTGACTTTC. Protein product: CASKAGTGNSGANVLTF.

This sequence joins TRBV12-3 or TRBV12-4 and TRBJ2-7; D is ambiguous. V lost 8 bases to trimming and J lost 1 base, with 12 bases between them. The CDR3 is 13 residues long. In DNA form, the CDR3 reads TGTGCCAGCTCTGCCCTGACTTCCTACGAGCAGTACTTC. It translates to CASSALTSYEQYF.

V and J are TRBV5-1 and TRBJ2-3, with D perhaps matching TRBD1 (5 bases). The CDR3 is 13 amino acids. CDR1 and CDR2 from the germline V gene are SGHRS and YFSETQ. The V gene lost 2 bases and the J gene lost 4 bases, with 8 bases spanning the gap. The CDR3 region is CASSFQGPDTQYF. The CDR3 bases are TGCGCCAGCAGCTTCCAGGGCCCAGATACGCAGTATTTT.

In its sample, this clone was seen a few times. The chain couples TRBV18 to TRBJ2-1; 7 nucleotides line up with TRBD2. CDR1 and CDR2 from the germline V gene are KGHSH and LQKENI. With 3 bases clipped from V and 8 bases from J, the junction kept 4 bases outside the gene matches. The CDR3 consists of 13 residues. The CDR3 bases are TGTGCCAGCTCACCGTTTCGGGAGGATGAGCAGTTCTTC. Amino acids: CASSPFREDEQFF.